The 2 T cell receptor beta chains in this list originate from one sample, sequenced in a study of cytomegalovirus exposure and HLA in healthy donors. The primer mix had 60 Vbeta and 13 Jbeta primers. TCRdb keeps only in-frame clones here, not all; method: immunoSEQ multiplex PCR. Among about 63,000 clones listed, around 73% were seen once. Sequenced sample: PBMCs. The receptors were gathered from a man aged 50-59 years in good health and CMV-seronegative.

This chain connects TRBV9 to TRBJ2-2, with TRBD2 as a possible D gene (6 bases). CDR3 length: 16 residues. Germline-derived CDR1 and CDR2 are SGDLS and YYNGEE. The germline V and J ends were trimmed by 1 base and 4 bases, with 14 bases remaining between them. CDR3 DNA: TGTGCCAGCAGCGTATTCCGGGACTTGAGCACCGGGGAGCTGTTTTTT. It encodes CASSVFRDLSTGELFF.

The rearrangement uses TRBV11-3 and TRBJ2-1; 10 bases align to TRBD1. There are 18 residues in the CDR3. Per the germline V gene, CDR1 is SGHNT and CDR2 is YENEEA. Losses at the gene ends were 1 base for V and 6 bases for J; bases not matched to a gene: 12. For the CDR3, the DNA is TGTGCCAGCAGCTTAGGGGATATGAGACAGGGGGCGCGCAATGAGCAGTTCTTC. Translation gives CASSLGDMRQGARNEQFF.